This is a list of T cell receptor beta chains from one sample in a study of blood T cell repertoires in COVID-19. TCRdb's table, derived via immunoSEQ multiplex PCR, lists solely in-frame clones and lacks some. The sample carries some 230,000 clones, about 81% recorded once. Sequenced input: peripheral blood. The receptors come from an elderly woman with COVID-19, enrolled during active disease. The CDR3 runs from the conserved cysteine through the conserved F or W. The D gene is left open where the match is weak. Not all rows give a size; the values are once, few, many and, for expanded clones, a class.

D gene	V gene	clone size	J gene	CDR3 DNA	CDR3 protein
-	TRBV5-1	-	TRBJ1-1	TGCGCCAGCAGCTTGATGACTTCCCAGAACACTGAAGCTTTCTTT	CASSLMTSQNTEAFF
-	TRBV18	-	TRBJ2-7	TGTGCCAGCTCACCACCGACAAGCTACGAGCAGTACTTC	CASSPPTSYEQYF
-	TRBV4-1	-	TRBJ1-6	TGCGCCAGCAGCCAAGGCGATTGGTCACCCCTCCACTTT	CASSQGDWSPLHF
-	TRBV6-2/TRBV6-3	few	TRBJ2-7	TGTGCCAGCAGTCCCCCGGCGGGGTACGAGCAGTACTTC	CASSPPAGYEQYF
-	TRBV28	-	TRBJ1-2	TGTGCCAGCGCTGGGGACTTACTTTGGGGCTACACCTTC	CASAGDLLWGYTF
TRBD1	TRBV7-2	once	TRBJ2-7	TGTGCCAGCAGCAGGGGACAGGGGGTGGCCGAGCAGTACTTC	CASSRGQGVAEQYF
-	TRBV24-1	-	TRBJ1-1	TGTGCCACCAGTCAGGTCTTGAACACTGAAGCTTTCTTT	CATSQVLNTEAFF
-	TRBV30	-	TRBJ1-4	TGTGCCTGGAGTGCACTAACAGGTGGCGGATCAGTAGGGACTAATGAAAAACTGTTTTTT	CAWSALTGGGSVGTNEKLFF
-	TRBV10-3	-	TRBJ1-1	TGTGCCATCAGTGAGTCAGGAGGTGAAGCTTTCTTT	CAISESGGEAFF
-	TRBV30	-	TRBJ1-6	TGTGCCTGGAGTGCTGGGAGGGGGAATTCACCCCTCCACTTT	CAWSAGRGNSPLHF
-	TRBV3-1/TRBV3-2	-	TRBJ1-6	TGTGCCAGCAGCGGACAGCACTATAATTCACCCCTCCACTTT	CASSGQHYNSPLHF
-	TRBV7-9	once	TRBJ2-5	TGTGCCAGCAGCCCGAGACCTGGGACTCCCCCAGGGGAGACCCAGTACTTC	CASSPRPGTPPGETQYF
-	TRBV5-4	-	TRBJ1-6	TGTGCCAGCAGCTCCGGACAGTGGGCCTATAATTCACCCCTCCACTTT	CASSSGQWAYNSPLHF
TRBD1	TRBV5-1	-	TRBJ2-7	TGCGCCAGCAGCTTGTTCACAGGGGGCAACTACGAGCAGTACTTC	CASSLFTGGNYEQYF
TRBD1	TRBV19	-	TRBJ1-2	TGTGCCAGTAGTATCTCAGGGGGCCGCGGCTACACCTTC	CASSISGGRGYTF
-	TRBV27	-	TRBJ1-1	TGTGCCAGCAGTGGGGCGTCTGGCACTGAAGCTTTCTTT	CASSGASGTEAFF
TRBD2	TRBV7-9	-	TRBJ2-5	TGTGCCAGCAGTCGGACTAGCGGTGGTGAGACCCAGTACTTC	CASSRTSGGETQYF
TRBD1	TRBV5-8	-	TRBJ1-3	TGTGCCAGCAGCGCCGGGACAGGGGTCGCTGGAAACACCATATATTTT	CASSAGTGVAGNTIYF
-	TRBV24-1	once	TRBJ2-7	TGTGCCACCGGGGTCATGAGGGGAGGCGAGCAGTACTTC	CATGVMRGGEQYF
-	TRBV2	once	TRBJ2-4	TGTGCCAGCAGATACGAACTAAACATTCAGTACTTC	CASRYELNIQYF
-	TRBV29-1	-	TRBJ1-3	TGCAGCGTTCGTCCCTCAGGGGGAAACACCATATATTTT	CSVRPSGGNTIYF
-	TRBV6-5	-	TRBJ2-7	TGTGCCAGCAGTCTCCGCAGGGGTACCTACGAGCAGTACTTC	CASSLRRGTYEQYF